The following is a T cell receptor (beta chain) sequence with its context. The CDR3 spans 14 residues. The germline V gene has CDR1 MDHEN and CDR2 SYDVKM. With V trimmed by 6 bases and J by 5 bases, 7 bases remained unmatched. This sample was included in a study of blood T cell repertoires in COVID-19. Profiling relied on immunoSEQ multiplex PCR, and the TCRdb table lists in-frame clones only, not all of them. The data show 210,000 or so clones, about 76% seen once. The sequenced material came from PBMCs or T cells enriched from blood (not recorded which). This rearrangement joins TRBV28 to TRBJ1-5, with 7 bases lining up with TRBD1. The sequence was obtained from a woman in her forties or fifties with acute COVID-19. The CDR3 protein is CASRRQGLDQPQHF. In nucleotides, the CDR3 is TGTGCCAGCAGACGACAGGGTTTGGATCAGCCCCAGCATTTT. The complete variable domain, with remaining parts taken from reference TRBV28 and TRBJ1-5, reads DVKVTQSSRYLVKRTGEKVFLECVQDMDHENMFWYRQDPGLGLRLIYFSYDVKMKEKGDIPEGYSVSREKKERFSLILESASTNQTSMYLCASRRQGLDQPQHFGDGTRLSIL.